Listed below are T cell receptor beta chains from one sample, sequenced in a study of regulatory T cells in long-lasting Graves disease. Using its own MiXCR run on the multiplex PCR reads, TCRdb lists one record per CDR3 protein. The sample records around 420,000 distinct CDR3 sequences, 14% to 15% being singletons. These data also featured in a second study, about T cells in Graves' hyperthyroidism and ophthalmopathy.

The sequences come from peripheral blood mononuclear cells (PBMCs), collected at new diagnosis, from a patient treated with antithyroid drugs. The receptors derive from a woman aged 40 to 50 with Graves disease. CDR3s include the opening cysteine and the closing phenylalanine or tryptophan. A D gene is named only where the DNA matches it firmly. Only some rows state a clone size, as once, few, many or a class for expanded clones.

>-|TRBV7-2|TRBD2|TRBJ2-1
CASSFGGGTSGISEQFF
TGTGCCAGCAGCTTTGGGGGGGGGACTAGCGGGATATCTGAGCAGTTCTTC
>many|TRBV10-2|-|TRBJ1-2
CASSAVQRQYGYTF
TGCGCCAGCAGTGCCGTCCAGCGGCAATATGGCTACACCTTC
>-|TRBV12-3/TRBV12-4|-|TRBJ2-7
CASGQLSYEQYF
TGTGCCAGCGGACAGTTAAGCTACGAGCAGTACTTC
>-|TRBV19|TRBD1|TRBJ1-3
CASSQTGLGNTIYF
TGTGCCAGTAGCCAGACAGGGTTAGGAAACACCATATATTTT
>many|TRBV6-5|-|TRBJ1-2
CASSYPGLYGYTF
TGTGCCAGCAGTTACCCAGGCTTATATGGCTACACCTTC
>-|TRBV20-1|TRBD2|TRBJ2-2
CSAATGTSDTGELFF
TGCAGTGCTGCAACCGGGACTAGCGACACCGGGGAGCTGTTTTTT
>many|TRBV28|TRBD2|TRBJ2-7
CASTRGGSSYEQYF
TGTGCCAGCACCCGGGGAGGGAGCTCCTACGAGCAGTACTTC
>-|TRBV27|-|TRBJ2-7
CASGWDSYEQYF
TGTGCCAGCGGTTGGGACTCCTACGAGCAGTACTTC
>many|TRBV6-2/TRBV6-3|TRBD2|TRBJ2-1
CASSYSEREGGNEQFF
TGTGCCAGCAGTTACTCTGAGCGGGAGGGGGGTAATGAGCAGTTCTTC
>-|TRBV2|TRBD2|TRBJ2-2
CASRGLVIAGVSGELFF
TGTGCCAGCAGAGGCCTTGTAATAGCGGGAGTCTCCGGGGAGCTGTTTTTT
>-|TRBV7-9|TRBD2|TRBJ2-2
CASSPTTSGRITNTGELFF
TGTGCCAGCAGCCCGACGACTAGCGGGAGGATCACGAACACCGGGGAGCTGTTTTTT
>many|TRBV6-1|-|TRBJ1-6
CASSEWEDYNSPLHF
TGTGCCAGCAGTGAATGGGAGGACTATAATTCACCCCTCCACTTT
>many|TRBV12-3/TRBV12-4|-|TRBJ1-2
CASSLGRSYGYTF
TGTGCCAGCAGTCTGGGACGGAGTTATGGCTACACCTTC
>few|TRBV5-1|-|TRBJ1-4
CASSSMRPGVNEKLFF
TGCGCCAGCAGCTCCATGAGGCCCGGGGTTAATGAAAAACTGTTTTTT
>-|TRBV24-1|-|TRBJ2-4
CATSDPKGDIQYF
TGTGCCACCAGTGACCCCAAGGGAGACATTCAGTACTTC
>many|TRBV6-5|-|TRBJ1-6
CASSYKDGPRVDSPLHF
TGTGCCAGCAGTTACAAAGACGGGCCGAGGGTCGATTCACCCCTCCACTTT
>many|TRBV11-3|TRBD1|TRBJ2-7
CASSLRDSQYF
TGTGCCAGCAGCCTCCGGGACAGCCAGTACTTC
>many|TRBV5-1|TRBD1|TRBJ1-4
CASSAGQATNEKLFF
TGCGCCAGCAGCGCGGGACAGGCAACTAATGAAAAACTGTTTTTT
>many|TRBV2|-|TRBJ2-7
CASSFPDEQYF
TGTGCCAGCAGCTTTCCTGACGAGCAGTACTTC
>many|TRBV6-5|-|TRBJ1-1
CASSYSGRGALAEAFF
TGTGCCAGCAGTTACTCGGGACGGGGGGCGCTCGCTGAAGCTTTCTTT
>few|TRBV9|TRBD2|TRBJ2-5
CASSATTSGETQYF
TGTGCCAGCAGCGCCACGACTAGCGGGGAGACCCAGTACTTC
>-|TRBV18|TRBD1|TRBJ2-5
CASSLRTGRLQETQYF
TGTGCCAGCTCACTGCGGACAGGGCGCCTTCAAGAGACCCAGTACTTC
>few|TRBV15|-|TRBJ2-3
CATSRDNSGVTQYF
TGTGCCACCAGCAGAGATAATAGCGGTGTTACGCAGTATTTT
>-|TRBV9|-|TRBJ1-2
CASSRTPGGDGYTF
TGTGCCAGCAGCCGTACACCCGGGGGGGATGGCTACACCTTC
>-|TRBV13|-|TRBJ1-2
CASSHRDRDYGYTF
TGTGCCAGCAGCCACCGGGACCGAGACTATGGCTACACCTTC
>many|TRBV14|TRBD2|TRBJ2-3
CASSQTSVVDTQYF
TGTGCCAGCAGCCAAACTAGCGTCGTAGATACGCAGTATTTT
>many|TRBV10-3|-|TRBJ1-1
CAISDSKQNTEAFF
TGTGCCATCAGTGACTCGAAGCAGAACACTGAAGCTTTCTTT
>many|TRBV29-1|TRBD1|TRBJ2-5
CSVGGQGWTQYF
TGCAGCGTTGGGGGACAGGGATGGACCCAGTACTTC
>many|TRBV5-1|-|TRBJ1-2
CASSLEAEYGYTF
TGCGCCAGCAGCTTGGAGGCGGAATATGGCTACACCTTC
>few|TRBV4-3|-|TRBJ2-7
CASSPSEVDSPCEQYF
TGCGCCAGCAGCCCCTCTGAGGTGGACAGTCCCTGCGAGCAGTACTTC
>-|TRBV20-1|-|TRBJ2-5
CSARDRRAGTFTETQYF
TGCAGTGCTAGAGATCGTCGGGCGGGGACCTTTACAGAGACCCAGTACTTC
>few|TRBV10-3|TRBD2|TRBJ2-3
CAISESNGRRDTQYF
TGTGCCATCAGTGAGTCAAACGGGAGGCGAGATACGCAGTATTTT
>many|TRBV12-3/TRBV12-4|-|TRBJ2-3
CASSPRDFSTDTQYF
TGTGCCAGCAGTCCTCGGGACTTTAGCACAGATACGCAGTATTTT
>few|TRBV29-1|TRBD1|TRBJ2-7
CSVESGTGPGRQYF
TGCAGCGTTGAATCCGGGACAGGACCAGGAAGGCAGTACTTC
>-|TRBV29-1|TRBD2|TRBJ2-7
CSPTRWETGTSGRRGTYEQYF
TGCAGCCCCACCAGGTGGGAAACCGGGACTAGCGGGAGGAGGGGGACCTACGAGCAGTACTTC
>many|TRBV19|TRBD2|TRBJ2-1
CASSMTLAEGSYNEQFF
TGTGCCAGTAGTATGACTCTAGCGGAAGGATCTTACAATGAGCAGTTCTTC
>many|TRBV3-1|TRBD1|TRBJ2-7
CASSRGGAYEQYF
TGTGCCAGCAGCCGAGGGGGCGCTTACGAGCAGTACTTC
>many|TRBV15|-|TRBJ1-1
CATSTTSGTQQALVNTEAFF
TGTGCCACCAGCACAACCTCCGGGACTCAACAGGCACTCGTGAACACTGAAGCTTTCTTT
>many|TRBV6-5|-|TRBJ2-6
CASTYAGANVLTF
TGTGCCAGCACTTATGCTGGTGCCAACGTCCTGACTTTC
>many|TRBV7-2|-|TRBJ2-1
CASSLMGSSYNEQFF
TGTGCCAGCAGCTTGATGGGGTCGTCCTACAATGAGCAGTTCTTC